The source of this T cell receptor (beta chain) is a study of Ad26.COV2.S vaccination and SARS-CoV-2 variants. Across the study: The Ad26.COV2.S arm of the COV1001 trial was where the donor was placed. Regarding the study as a whole: Measures of TCR breadth and depth may have fallen short of total T cell responses.

This clone was detected a few times. Its specificity is unknown. Clones were read by immunoSEQ multiplex PCR, and TCRdb kept only the in-frame ones, dropping some. The sample has about 470,000 clones, 80% to 95% seen once. The treatment here: 15 to 20 received Ad26.COV2.S at low or high dose, single or two shots; about 5 received placebo; per-sample allocation not given. Sample collection was performed on day 63 after the first vaccine or placebo injection. Vaccination employed an Ad26 vector expressing the Wuhan-strain SARS-CoV-2 spike. Material: peripheral blood, obtained in a trial of Ad26.COV2.S vaccine versus placebo. The source is a person between 18 and 65 years old who received the Ad26.COV2.S COVID-19 vaccine or a placebo.

CDR3 residues: CASSLLAGVSETQYF. CDR3 coding DNA: TGTGCCAGCAGCTTACTAGCGGGAGTTTCAGAGACCCAGTACTTC. The chain employs TRBV5-6 and TRBJ2-5, with 11 nucleotides matching TRBD2. V lost 2 bases to trimming and J lost 4 bases; unmatched junction nucleotides: 4. The CDR3 contains 15 residues. CDR1 and CDR2 (germline): SGHDT, YYEEEE.